The T cell receptor (beta chain) under discussion was sequenced for a study of neurological immune-mediated disorders. General study findings and limits: Expanded clones shared no CDR3 amino acid sequences across subjects, suggesting private repertoires in all groups. The highest TCR clonal expansion occurred in HTLV-1-associated myelopathy; multiple sclerosis fell below healthy controls.

The sorted libraries started from 1 million CD4+ or CD8+ T cells. TCRdb itself ran the 5' RACE reads through MiXCR, one entry per CDR3 protein. Here the sample spans 35,000 to 40,000 distinct CDR3 sequences, roughly 11% being singletons. This clonotype was detected many times. As yet, its antigen is unknown. The sample taken for sequencing was CD4+ T cells from blood. This receptor was identified in a woman aged 30 to 39 with HTLV-1-associated myelopathy (HAM/TSP).

CDR3 DNA sequence: TGTGCCACCAGTCAGGGGAATCAGCCCCAGCATTTT. Translating it yields CATSQGNQPQHF. The chain employs TRBV24-1 and TRBJ1-5; a possible D gene is TRBD1 (6 bases). This CDR3 spans 12 amino acids. With 6 bases removed from V and 4 bases from J, the gap between germline ends came to 6 bases. Germline values: CDR1 KGHDR, CDR2 SFDVKD.